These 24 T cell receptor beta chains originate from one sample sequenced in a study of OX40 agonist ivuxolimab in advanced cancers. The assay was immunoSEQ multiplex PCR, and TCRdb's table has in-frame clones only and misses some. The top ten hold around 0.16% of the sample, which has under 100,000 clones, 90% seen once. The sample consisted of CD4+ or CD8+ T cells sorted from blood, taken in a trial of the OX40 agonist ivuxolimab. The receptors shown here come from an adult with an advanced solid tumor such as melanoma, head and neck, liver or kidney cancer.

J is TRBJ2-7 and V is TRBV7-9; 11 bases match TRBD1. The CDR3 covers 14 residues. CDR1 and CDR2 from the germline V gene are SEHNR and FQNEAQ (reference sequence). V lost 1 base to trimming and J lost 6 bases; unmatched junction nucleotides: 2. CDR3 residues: CASSLEGQGGEQYF. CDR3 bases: TGTGCCAGCAGCTTAGAGGGACAGGGGGGCGAGCAGTACTTC.

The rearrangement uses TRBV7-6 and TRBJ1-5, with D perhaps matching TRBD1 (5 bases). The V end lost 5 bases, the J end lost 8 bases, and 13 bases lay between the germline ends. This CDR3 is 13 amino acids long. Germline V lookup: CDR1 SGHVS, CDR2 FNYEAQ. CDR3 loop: CASSRGLHEPQHF. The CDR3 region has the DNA TGTGCCAGCAGCCGGGGACTCCATGAGCCCCAGCATTTT.

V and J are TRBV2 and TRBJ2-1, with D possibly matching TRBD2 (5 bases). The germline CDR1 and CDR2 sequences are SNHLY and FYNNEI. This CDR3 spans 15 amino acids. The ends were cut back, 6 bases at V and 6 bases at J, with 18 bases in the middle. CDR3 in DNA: TGTGCCAGCAGCCCCGGAGCGGCCCCCGGCAATGAGCAGTTCTTC. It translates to CASSPGAAPGNEQFF.

CDR3 sequence (DNA): TGTGCCAGCTCGACAGGGGGGAAGACCCAGTACTTC. Translation: CASSTGGKTQYF. The chain is built from TRBV6-5 and TRBJ2-5; 9 bases align to TRBD1. CDR1 MNHEY and CDR2 SVGAGI come from the germline V gene. The CDR3 has 12 residues. V dropped 8 bases and J dropped 6; count of bases not matched to a gene: 4.

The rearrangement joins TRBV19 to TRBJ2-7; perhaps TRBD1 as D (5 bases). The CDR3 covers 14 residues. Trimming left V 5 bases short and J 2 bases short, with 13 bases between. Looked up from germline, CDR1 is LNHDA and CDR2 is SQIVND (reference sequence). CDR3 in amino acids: CASSVTGSTYEQYF. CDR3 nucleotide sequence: TGTGCCAGTAGTGTCACAGGTTCTACCTACGAGCAGTACTTC.

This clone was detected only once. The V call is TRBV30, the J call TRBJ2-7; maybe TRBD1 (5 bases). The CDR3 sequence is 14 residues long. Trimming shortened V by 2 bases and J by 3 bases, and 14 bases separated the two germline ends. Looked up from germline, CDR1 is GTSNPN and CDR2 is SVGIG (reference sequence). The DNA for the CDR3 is TGTGCCTGGAGTCAACCTACACAGGTCTACGAGCAGTACTTC. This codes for CAWSQPTQVYEQYF.

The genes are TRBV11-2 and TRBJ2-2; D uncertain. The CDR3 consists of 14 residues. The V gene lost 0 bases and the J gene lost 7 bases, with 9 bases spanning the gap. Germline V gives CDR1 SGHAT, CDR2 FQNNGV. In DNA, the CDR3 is TGTGCCAGCAGCTTAGACAGGATAATCGGGGAGCTGTTTTTT. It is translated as CASSLDRIIGELFF.

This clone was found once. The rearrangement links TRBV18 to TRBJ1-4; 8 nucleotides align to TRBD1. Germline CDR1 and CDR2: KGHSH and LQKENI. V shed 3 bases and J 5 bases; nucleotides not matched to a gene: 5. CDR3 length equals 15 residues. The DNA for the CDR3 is TGTGCCAGCTCACCGTCCCGGACAGGGAATGAAAAACTGTTTTTT. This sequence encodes CASSPSRTGNEKLFF.

CDR3 DNA sequence: TGCAGCGTCGGAGGGAACTCTGGGGCCAACGTCCTGACTTTC. As protein: CSVGGNSGANVLTF. The chain recombines TRBV29-1 with TRBJ2-6, with D perhaps TRBD2 (6 bases). With 6 bases removed from V and 0 bases from J, the gap between germline ends came to 9 bases. This CDR3 region has 14 residues. Per the germline V gene, CDR1 is SQVTM and CDR2 is ANQGSEA.

Here the CDR3 DNA reads TGTGCCAGCAGTCCCTGGGGGTACACCGGGGAGCTGTTTTTT. Amino acids: CASSPWGYTGELFF. The rearrangement joins TRBV27 to TRBJ2-2; D assignment may be TRBD1 or TRBD2 (5 bases each). The CDR3 extends over 14 amino acids. Germline CDR1 and CDR2: MNHEY and SMNVEV (reference sequence). The ends were cut back, 5 bases at V and 3 bases at J, with 10 bases in the middle.

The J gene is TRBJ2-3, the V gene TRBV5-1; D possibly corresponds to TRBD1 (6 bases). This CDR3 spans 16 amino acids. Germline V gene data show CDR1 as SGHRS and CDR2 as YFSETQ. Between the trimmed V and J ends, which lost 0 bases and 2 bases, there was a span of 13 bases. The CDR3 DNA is TGCGCCAGCAGCTTGGTTGGCAGGGGATCCACAGATACGCAGTATTTT. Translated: CASSLVGRGSTDTQYF.

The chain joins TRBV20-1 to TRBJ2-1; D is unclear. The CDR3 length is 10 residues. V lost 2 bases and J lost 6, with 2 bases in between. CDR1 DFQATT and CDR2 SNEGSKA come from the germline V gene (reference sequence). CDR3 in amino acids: CSARTNEQFF. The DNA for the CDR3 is TGCAGTGCTAGAACCAATGAGCAGTTCTTC.

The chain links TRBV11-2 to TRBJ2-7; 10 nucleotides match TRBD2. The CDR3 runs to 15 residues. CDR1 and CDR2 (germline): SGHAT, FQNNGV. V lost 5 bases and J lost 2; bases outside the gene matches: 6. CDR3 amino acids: CASSRGLAGAYEQYF. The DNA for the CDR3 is TGTGCCAGCAGCCGAGGGCTAGCGGGGGCCTACGAGCAGTACTTC.

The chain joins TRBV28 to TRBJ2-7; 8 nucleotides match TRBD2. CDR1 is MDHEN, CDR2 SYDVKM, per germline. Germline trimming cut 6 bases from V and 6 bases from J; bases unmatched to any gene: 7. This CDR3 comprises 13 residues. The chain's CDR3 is CASSPGTRSEQYF. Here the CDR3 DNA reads TGTGCCAGCAGCCCCGGGACTAGATCCGAGCAGTACTTC.

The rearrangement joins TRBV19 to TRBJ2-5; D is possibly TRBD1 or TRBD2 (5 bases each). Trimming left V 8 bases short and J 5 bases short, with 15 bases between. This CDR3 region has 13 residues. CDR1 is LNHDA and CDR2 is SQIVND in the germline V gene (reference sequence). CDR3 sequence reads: CASSGSRAETQYF. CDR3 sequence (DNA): TGTGCCAGTTCTGGGAGCAGGGCGGAGACCCAGTACTTC.

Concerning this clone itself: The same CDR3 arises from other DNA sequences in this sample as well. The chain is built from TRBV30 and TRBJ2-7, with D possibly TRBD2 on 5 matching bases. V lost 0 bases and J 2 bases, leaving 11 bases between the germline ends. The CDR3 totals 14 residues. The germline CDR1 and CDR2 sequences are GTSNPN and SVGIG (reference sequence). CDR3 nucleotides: TGTGCCTGGAGTGTCGTCGGACTCCCCTACGAGCAGTACTTC. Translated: CAWSVVGLPYEQYF.

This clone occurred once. This chain's CDR3 is CASSGGLASSLGDTQYF. CDR3 in DNA: TGTGCCAGCAGCGGGGGACTAGCATCCTCCCTTGGTGATACGCAGTATTTT. The V call is TRBV9, the J call TRBJ2-3; 9 bases line up with TRBD2. With 3 bases clipped from V and 6 bases from J, the junction kept 14 bases outside the gene matches. The CDR3 extends over 17 amino acids. The germline CDR1 and CDR2 sequences are SGDLS and YYNGEE.

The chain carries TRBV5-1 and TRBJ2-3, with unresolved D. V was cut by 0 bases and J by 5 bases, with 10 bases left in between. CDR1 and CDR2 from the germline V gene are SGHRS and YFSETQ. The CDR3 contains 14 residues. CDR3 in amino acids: CASSLETSQDTQYF. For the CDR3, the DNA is TGCGCCAGCAGCTTGGAGACTTCCCAAGATACGCAGTATTTT.

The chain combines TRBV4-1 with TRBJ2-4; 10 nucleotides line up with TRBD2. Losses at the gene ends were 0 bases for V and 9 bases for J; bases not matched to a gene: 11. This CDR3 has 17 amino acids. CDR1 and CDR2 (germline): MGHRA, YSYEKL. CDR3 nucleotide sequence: TGCGCCAGCAGCCAAGATGCGCCTAGCGGGGGTTCAGGCATTCAGTACTTC. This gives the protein CASSQDAPSGGSGIQYF.

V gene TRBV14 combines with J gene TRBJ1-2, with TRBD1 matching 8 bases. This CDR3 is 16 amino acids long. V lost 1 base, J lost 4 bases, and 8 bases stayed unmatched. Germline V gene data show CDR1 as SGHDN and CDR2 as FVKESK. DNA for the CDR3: TGTGCCAGCAGCCAAGTCAGGGGGCGCGGATCCTATGGCTACACCTTC. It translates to CASSQVRGRGSYGYTF.

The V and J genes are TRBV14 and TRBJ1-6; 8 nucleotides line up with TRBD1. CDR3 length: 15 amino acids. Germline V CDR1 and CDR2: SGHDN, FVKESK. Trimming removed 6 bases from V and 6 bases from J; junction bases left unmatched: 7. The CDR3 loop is CASSLRTGRNSPLHF. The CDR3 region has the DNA TGTGCCAGCAGTCTTAGGACAGGGCGTAATTCACCCCTCCACTTT.

Written as DNA, the CDR3 is TGTGCCAGCAGACCGGGACAGGAGACCGGGGAGCTGTTTTTT. Protein sequence: CASRPGQETGELFF. This chain connects TRBV6-5 to TRBJ2-2, with 8 bases identical to TRBD1. With V trimmed by 6 bases and J by 5 bases, 5 bases remained unmatched. CDR1 and CDR2 (germline): MNHEY, SVGAGI. This CDR3 has 14 residues.

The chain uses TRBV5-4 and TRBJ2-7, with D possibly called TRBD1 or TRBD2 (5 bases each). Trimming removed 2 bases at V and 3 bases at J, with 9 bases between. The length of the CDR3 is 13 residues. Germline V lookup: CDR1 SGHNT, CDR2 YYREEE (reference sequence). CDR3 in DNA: TGTGCCAGCAGCTTTACGAGGGGCTACGAGCAGTACTTC. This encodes CASSFTRGYEQYF. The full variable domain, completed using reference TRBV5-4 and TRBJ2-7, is ETGVTQSPTHLIKTRGQQVTLRCSSQSGHNTVSWYQQALGQGPQFIFQYYREEENGRGNFPPRFSGLQFPNYSSELNVNALELDDSALYLCASSFTRGYEQYFGPGTRLTVT.

Here the CDR3 reads CASSSGQGANTGELFF. CDR3 in DNA: TGCGCCAGCAGCTCGGGACAGGGGGCGAACACCGGGGAGCTGTTTTTT. V gene TRBV5-1 combines with J gene TRBJ2-2, with TRBD1 matching 11 bases. This CDR3 contains 16 residues. The germline V gene has CDR1 SGHRS and CDR2 YFSETQ. The junction had 1 base not matched to a gene; V was cut back by 3 bases and J by 0 bases.